Following are 13 T cell receptor beta chains from one sample sequenced in a study of OX40 agonist ivuxolimab in advanced cancers. Data came from immunoSEQ multiplex PCR; TCRdb stores just in-frame clones and leaves some out. This sample carries over 55,000 clones, 90% to 95% of them seen once, and the ten largest clones take 2% to 2.5%. The sequenced sample was CD4+ or CD8+ T cells sorted from blood, obtained in a trial of the OX40 agonist ivuxolimab. The receptors here all came from an adult with an advanced solid tumor such as melanoma, head and neck, liver or kidney cancer.

This rearrangement joins TRBV5-1 to TRBJ2-1; 10 nucleotides line up with TRBD1. This CDR3 has 18 amino acids. The germline V gene encodes CDR1 SGHRS and CDR2 YFSETQ. Trimming removed 1 base from V and 3 bases from J; junction bases left unmatched: 10. Written as DNA, the CDR3 is TGCGCCAGCAGCTTGTTATTTGGTGGGACAGGGGACTACAATGAGCAGTTCTTC. Its translation is CASSLLFGGTGDYNEQFF.

The gene calls are TRBV6-6 and TRBJ2-7; weak D call: TRBD2 (6 bases). This CDR3 contains 14 residues. With 6 bases removed from V and 0 bases from J, the gap between germline ends came to 12 bases. CDR1 is MNHNY and CDR2 is SVGAGI in the germline V gene (reference sequence). Here the CDR3 reads CASRPGLSSYEQYF. CDR3 DNA sequence: TGTGCCAGCAGACCGGGACTGAGCTCCTACGAGCAGTACTTC.

The rearrangement uses TRBV28 and TRBJ2-7; no clear D. The CDR3 totals 14 residues. The V gene's germline CDR1 is MDHEN and CDR2 SYDVKM. Deletions cut 3 bases from V and 3 bases from J, with 12 bases between. CDR3 protein: CASSFWGSNYEQYF. Here the CDR3 DNA reads TGTGCCAGCAGTTTTTGGGGTTCTAACTACGAGCAGTACTTC. Supplemented by reference TRBV28 and TRBJ2-7, the full variable domain reads DVKVTQSSRYLVKRTGEKVFLECVQDMDHENMFWYRQDPGLGLRLIYFSYDVKMKEKGDIPEGYSVSREKKERFSLILESASTNQTSMYLCASSFWGSNYEQYFGPGTRLTVT.

The CDR3 nucleotides read TGTGCCAGCAGCTCAGGGGTGGAGACCCAGTACTTC. It yields the protein CASSSGVETQYF. The chain carries TRBV11-2 and TRBJ2-5; D is perhaps TRBD1 (6 bases). Germline-derived CDR1 and CDR2 are SGHAT and FQNNGV. Trimming left V 4 bases short and J 5 bases short, with 8 bases between. This CDR3 comprises 12 residues.

The rearrangement uses TRBV19 and TRBJ1-2, with D uncertain. The ends were cut back, 5 bases at V and 8 bases at J, with 18 bases in the middle. The CDR3 is made up of 14 amino acids. CDR1 LNHDA and CDR2 SQIVND come from the germline V gene (reference sequence). CDR3 bases: TGTGCCAGTAGTCCACTAGTGGGGAATGGGGGCTACACCTTC. This translates into CASSPLVGNGGYTF.

This clone showed up just a few times. The rearrangement uses TRBV27 and TRBJ2-7; D possibly uses TRBD1 or TRBD2 (6 bases each). The CDR3 consists of 16 residues. Per the germline V gene, CDR1 is MNHEY and CDR2 is SMNVEV (reference sequence). V gave up 5 bases and J gave up 7 bases, with 24 bases separating them. In DNA, the CDR3 is TGTGCCAGCAGTCAGGGGCCGTCACAGCGGGCCCCGGAGCAGTACTTC. Protein: CASSQGPSQRAPEQYF.

The rearrangement joins TRBV11-3 to TRBJ1-1; 9 bases are shared with TRBD1. V dropped 5 bases and J dropped 11; count of bases not matched to a gene: 6. Germline assignment: CDR1 SGHNT and CDR2 YENEEA. The CDR3 is 12 residues long. The CDR3 loop reads CASSPDRGKAFF. The CDR3 DNA is TGTGCCAGCAGCCCGGACAGGGGTAAGGCTTTCTTT.

This chain links TRBV28 with TRBJ1-3; D remains unclear. CDR3 size: 15 residues. The germline gives CDR1 MDHEN, CDR2 SYDVKM. Trimming removed 3 bases at V and 10 bases at J, with 19 bases between. CDR3 region: CASSLSPYSVGTIYF. The CDR3 coding sequence is TGTGCCAGCAGTTTGAGTCCCTACTCTGTAGGGACCATATATTTT.

About this clone: At the DNA level, this CDR3 is encoded by other sequences in the same sample as well. The V and J genes are TRBV29-1 and TRBJ2-1; D uncertain. V dropped 1 base and J dropped 7 bases, with 8 bases sitting between them. Germline CDR1 is SQVTM and CDR2 is ANQGSEA. The CDR3 is 12 amino acids. DNA of the CDR3: TGCAGCGTTGAAGGACTGGGGAATGAGCAGTTCTTC. This translates into CSVEGLGNEQFF.

V and J are TRBV27 and TRBJ1-3; 9 positions match TRBD1. With 7 bases clipped from V and 6 bases from J, the junction kept 4 bases outside the gene matches. The V gene's germline CDR1 is MNHEY and CDR2 SMNVEV (reference sequence). The CDR3 is made up of 13 amino acids. The chain's CDR3 is CASKGTGINTIYF. CDR3 nucleotide sequence: TGTGCCAGCAAGGGGACAGGGATAAACACCATATATTTT.

This chain uses TRBV7-8 with TRBJ1-1, with a tentative D call TRBD1 (5 bases). From germline, CDR1 is SGHVS and CDR2 FQNEAQ. The CDR3 has 14 residues. With 2 bases removed from V and 7 bases from J, the gap between germline ends came to 14 bases. The CDR3 coding sequence is TGTGCCAGCAGCTTAATTGGGGGAGGGGTTGAAGCTTTCTTT. This sequence encodes CASSLIGGGVEAFF.

J is TRBJ2-3 and V is TRBV2; D is perhaps TRBD2 (6 bases). CDR3 length equals 16 residues. Germline assignment: CDR1 SNHLY and CDR2 FYNNEI. V lost 7 bases and J lost 5, with 22 bases in between. CDR3 coding DNA: TGTGCCAGCAAGGTGAGGGGACTGCAACTCCAAGATACGCAGTATTTT. This gives the protein CASKVRGLQLQDTQYF.

This chain links TRBV28 with TRBJ1-6; TRBD1 might be the D (6 bases). The CDR3 consists of 15 residues. V lost 11 bases to trimming and J lost 9 bases, with 23 bases between them. Germline V gene data show CDR1 as MDHEN and CDR2 as SYDVKM. The CDR3 nucleotides read TGTGCCGGATCTTGGGGGGGCGGGAAGAGTTCACCCCTCCACTTT. It specifies CAGSWGGGKSSPLHF.